The 10 T cell receptor beta chains listed next were all sequenced from one sample in a study of regulatory T cells in long-lasting Graves disease. Building the TCR beta libraries relied on iRepertoire HTBI primers, and CDR3 regions underwent Arm-PCR. TCRdb ran MiXCR on the multiplex PCR reads and lists one entry per CDR3 protein. This table has a few hundred thousand distinct CDR3 sequences, about 17% appearing once. Time point defined: newly diagnosed GD, antithyroid drugs for less than 3 months. RNA extracted from PBMCs served as the sequencing template. Separately, the same data were catalogued under a study of T cells in Graves' hyperthyroidism and ophthalmopathy.

The sequenced sample was peripheral blood mononuclear cells (PBMCs), obtained at new diagnosis, from a patient treated with antithyroid drugs. The receptors come from a woman between 18 and 29 years old with Graves disease.

This chain uses TRBV6-2 or TRBV6-3 with TRBJ2-1, with 7 positions matching TRBD2. V dropped 6 bases and J dropped 4; count of bases not matched to a gene: 9. The length of the CDR3 is 15 residues. CDR1 and CDR2 (germline): MNHEY, SVGEGT. CDR3 region: CASSRNSGLYNEQFF. The CDR3 bases are TGTGCCAGCAGCCGCAATAGCGGGCTTTACAATGAGCAGTTCTTC.

This clonotype was detected many times. V gene TRBV4-3 combines with J gene TRBJ2-7, with TRBD1 matching over 10 bases. The junction had 6 bases not matched to a gene; V was cut back by 4 bases and J by 3 bases. CDR1 is LGHNA and CDR2 is YSLEER in the germline V gene. The CDR3 length is 15 residues. Here the CDR3 reads CASSPTGDRGYEQYF. In DNA form, the CDR3 reads TGCGCCAGCAGCCCTACTGGGGACAGGGGCTACGAGCAGTACTTC.

This rearrangement joins TRBV9 to TRBJ2-1; no definite D call. The germline V gene encodes CDR1 SGDLS and CDR2 YYNGEE. There are 16 residues in the CDR3. Trimming took off 0 bases at V and 5 bases at J, with 15 bases between the two ends. The CDR3 coding sequence is TGTGCCAGCAGCGTAGTGGGCGGCAAAAGAAACAATGAGCAGTTCTTC. This translates into CASSVVGGKRNNEQFF.

This clonotype has ten or more counts. The chain has TRBV11-2 and TRBJ1-1; TRBD1 is a possible D gene (5 bases). The CDR3 is 13 amino acids. Germline-derived CDR1 and CDR2 are SGHAT and FQNNGV. The V and J ends lost 1 base and 8 bases respectively, with 11 bases between them. The CDR3 bases are TGTGCCAGCAGCTTAGTAGGGGACCGAGAAGCTTTCTTT. This gives the protein CASSLVGDREAFF.

As to this clonotype: It may be a read error: a sequence one base away is much more abundant. V and J are TRBV2 and TRBJ1-1; no clear D gene. The CDR3 spans 19 residues. V shed 2 bases and J shed 1 base, with 23 bases lying between them. Germline V gene sequence: CDR1 SNHLY, CDR2 FYNNEI. The CDR3 here is CASSENPSAGLLTNTEAFF. The CDR3 DNA is TGTGCCAGCAGTGAAAACCCCTCGGCAGGACTCCTTACGAACACTGAAGCTTTCTTT.

The chain has TRBV4-1 and TRBJ1-1; D gene ambiguous. The CDR3 covers 15 residues. V dropped 7 bases and J dropped 0 bases, with 15 bases sitting between them. In germline, CDR1 is MGHRA, CDR2 YSYEKL. The CDR3 DNA is TGCGCCAGCACCCTTAGTGGGCCTTTGAACACTGAAGCTTTCTTT. This gives the protein CASTLSGPLNTEAFF.

This chain joins TRBV20-1 and TRBJ2-7, with D tentatively TRBD2 (6 bases). Between the trimmed V and J ends, which lost 0 bases and 0 bases, there was a span of 21 bases. CDR3 length equals 18 residues. CDR1 and CDR2 from the germline V gene are DFQATT and SNEGSKA (reference sequence). The DNA for the CDR3 is TGCAGTGCTAGAGATAGGGCCGTAGCGGAGGGAGGCTCCTACGAGCAGTACTTC. Translation: CSARDRAVAEGGSYEQYF.

This clonotype appeared many times. J is TRBJ2-2 and V is TRBV12-3 or TRBV12-4; D unresolved. The V gene lost 6 bases and the J gene lost 4 bases, with 9 bases spanning the gap. The length of the CDR3 is 13 residues. Here the CDR3 reads CASRTPGTGELFF. The DNA for the CDR3 is TGTGCCAGCAGAACTCCGGGCACCGGGGAGCTGTTTTTT.

Ten or more counts support this clonotype. The chain employs TRBV6-5 and TRBJ2-7; D possibly uses TRBD1 or TRBD2 (5 bases each). This CDR3 comprises 14 residues. Trimming pared 2 bases from V and 6 bases from J, leaving 14 bases between. The V gene's germline CDR1 is MNHEY and CDR2 SVGAGI. The CDR3 is CASSYRDSGGEQYF. The CDR3 DNA follows: TGTGCCAGCAGTTACCGTGACAGTGGGGGCGAGCAGTACTTC.

The rearrangement links TRBV7-3 to TRBJ2-1; perhaps TRBD2 as D (5 bases). CDR3 length: 16 residues. CDR1 is SGHTA, CDR2 FQGTGA, per germline. V lost 5 bases and J lost 8, with 22 bases in between. The CDR3: CASSPSRAAALDEQFF. The CDR3 bases are TGTGCCAGCAGCCCTTCGCGAGCGGCCGCCCTCGATGAGCAGTTCTTC.